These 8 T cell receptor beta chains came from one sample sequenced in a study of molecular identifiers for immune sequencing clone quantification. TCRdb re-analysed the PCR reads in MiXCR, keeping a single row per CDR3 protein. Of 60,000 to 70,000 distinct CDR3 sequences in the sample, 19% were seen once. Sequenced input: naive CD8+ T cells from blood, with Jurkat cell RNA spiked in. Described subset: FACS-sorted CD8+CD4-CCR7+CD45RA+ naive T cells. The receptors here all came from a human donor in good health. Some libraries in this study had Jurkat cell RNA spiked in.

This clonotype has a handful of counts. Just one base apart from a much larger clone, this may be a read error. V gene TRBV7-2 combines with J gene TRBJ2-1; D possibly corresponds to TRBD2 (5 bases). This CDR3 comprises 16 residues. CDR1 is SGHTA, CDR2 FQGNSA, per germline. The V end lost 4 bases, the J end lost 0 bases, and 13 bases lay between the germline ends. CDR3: CASSSGRVSSYNEQFF. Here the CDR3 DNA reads TGTGCCAGCAGCTCTGGGCGGGTGAGCTCCTACAATGAGCAGTTCTTC.

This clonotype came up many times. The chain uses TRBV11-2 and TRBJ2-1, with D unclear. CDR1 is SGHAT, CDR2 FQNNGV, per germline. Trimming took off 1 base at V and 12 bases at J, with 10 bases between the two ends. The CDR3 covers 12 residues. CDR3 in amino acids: CASSLVTTAQFF. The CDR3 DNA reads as TGTGCCAGCAGCTTAGTAACTACAGCGCAGTTCTTC.

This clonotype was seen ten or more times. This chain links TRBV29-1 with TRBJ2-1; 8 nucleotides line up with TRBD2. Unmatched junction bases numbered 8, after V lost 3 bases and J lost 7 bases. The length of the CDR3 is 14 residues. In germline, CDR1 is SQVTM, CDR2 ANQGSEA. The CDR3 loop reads CSVDGTRSWNEQFF. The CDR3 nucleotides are TGCAGCGTTGACGGGACTAGGTCCTGGAATGAGCAGTTCTTC.

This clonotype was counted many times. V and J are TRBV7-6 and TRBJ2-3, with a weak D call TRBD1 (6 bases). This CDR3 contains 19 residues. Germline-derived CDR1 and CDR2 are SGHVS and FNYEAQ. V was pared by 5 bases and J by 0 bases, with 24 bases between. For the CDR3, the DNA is TGTGCCAGCAGCCCCGAGCAGGACAGCCTAGAATCTAGCACAGATACGCAGTATTTT. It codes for CASSPEQDSLESSTDTQYF.

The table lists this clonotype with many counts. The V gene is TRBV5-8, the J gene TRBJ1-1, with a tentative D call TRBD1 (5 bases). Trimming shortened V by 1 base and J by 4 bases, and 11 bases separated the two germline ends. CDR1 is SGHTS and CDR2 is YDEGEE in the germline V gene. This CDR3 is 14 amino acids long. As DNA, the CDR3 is TGTGCCAGCAGCTTGCCTGGGACGGGCACTGAAGCTTTCTTT. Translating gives CASSLPGTGTEAFF.

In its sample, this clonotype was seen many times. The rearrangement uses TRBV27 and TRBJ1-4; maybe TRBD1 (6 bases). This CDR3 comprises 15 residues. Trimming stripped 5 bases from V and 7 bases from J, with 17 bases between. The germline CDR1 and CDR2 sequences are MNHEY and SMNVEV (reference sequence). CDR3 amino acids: CASSLVRGGGEKLFF. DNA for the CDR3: TGTGCCAGCAGTCTCGTTAGAGGGGGAGGTGAAAAACTGTTTTTT.

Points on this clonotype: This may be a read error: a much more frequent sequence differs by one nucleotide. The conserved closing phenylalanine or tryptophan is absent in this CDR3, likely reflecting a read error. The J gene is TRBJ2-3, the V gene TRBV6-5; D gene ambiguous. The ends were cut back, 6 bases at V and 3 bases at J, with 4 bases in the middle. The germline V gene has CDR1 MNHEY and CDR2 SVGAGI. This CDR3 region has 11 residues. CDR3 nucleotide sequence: TGTGCCAGCAGGGGGACAGATACGCAGTATTCT. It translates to CASRGTDTQYS.

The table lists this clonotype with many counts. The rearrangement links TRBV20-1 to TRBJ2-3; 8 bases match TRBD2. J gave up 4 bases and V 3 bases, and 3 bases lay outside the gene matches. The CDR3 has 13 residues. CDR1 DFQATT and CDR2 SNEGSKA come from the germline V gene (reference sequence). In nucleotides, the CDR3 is TGCAGTGCTAGGCGGGAGGCGGCAGATACGCAGTATTTT. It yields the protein CSARREAADTQYF.